This T cell receptor (beta chain) was retrieved from a study of blood T cell repertoires in COVID-19. At the level of the study: The analysed material was cDNA or gDNA that came from T cells, B-cell-depleted T cells, or PBMCs.

The CDR3 spans 18 residues. The V segment lost 1 base and the J segment 1 base; nucleotides outside the gene matches: 8. CDR1 SEHNR and CDR2 FQNEAQ come from the germline V gene (reference sequence). Clones were sequenced by immunoSEQ multiplex PCR, and TCRdb holds only the in-frame ones, with some missing. The table has over 200,000 clones, around 86% seen once; the top ten hold approximately 2.1%. The sequenced sample was peripheral blood. This chain joins TRBV7-9 and TRBJ2-4; TRBD1 matches 9 bases. This receptor was identified in a man younger than 45 who had recovered from COVID-19. CDR3 protein: CASSLGTFDRGAKNIQYF. As DNA, the CDR3 is TGTGCCAGCAGCTTAGGGACCTTCGACAGGGGGGCCAAAAACATTCAGTACTTC.